This T cell receptor (beta chain) is drawn from a study of shared T cell receptors in the human thymus (dated by TCRdb to the early 2020s). With regard to the full study: The study investigated the way shared, self-reactive T-cell receptor alpha chains are produced in the human thymus.

On this clone itself: What antigen it recognizes has not been identified. Per-nucleotide qualities are absent, and no much larger clonotype sits a single base away.

At the junction V is shortened by 0 bases and J by 8 bases, with 13 bases in between. Per the germline V gene (reference sequence), LNHNV is the CDR1 and YYDKDF is the CDR2. The CDR3 sequence holds 15 residues, the cysteine and phenylalanine included. Only the CDR3 part of the read is kept: 45 bases, read in frame from the first base. The library came from the immunoSEQ multiplex PCR assay. TCRdb retrieved this table from immuneACCESS and kept in-frame rearrangements only. Not all clones are present; in checked studies, unresolved V genes account for under half, and no reason is known for the remainder. For this sample the table gives more than 550,000 clones, of which about 89% were detected only once. More than 0.009% of the sample is taken by the ten largest. This sample also appeared in a second study, on human thymus T cells. The second publication reports: Donors were immunologically healthy infants undergoing open corrective cardiac surgery for congenital heart defects in Finland. The thymus tissue came from surgical resects taken out during corrective cardiac surgery. V and J gene segment usage appeared biased in both thymic and peripheral blood repertoires. The related research reported highly overlapping thymic TCR repertoires among unrelated individuals. The study characterized TCR alpha and beta repertoires from about 8 infant thymus samples and four related peripheral blood samples. Donor ages ranging from about 6 to 250 days were recorded, and over 5 male and two female infants were included in the cohort. Thymocytes were freed from the tissue by mechanical means and kept at -70 degrees C as pellets of roughly 9-30 million cells. A QIAsymphony instrument was used to extract genomic DNA from frozen cell pellets. The immunoSEQ multiplex PCR assay was used to amplify the TCRB and TCRAD loci from a standardized quantity of quality-controlled genomic DNA. The V(D)J region was spanned by amplicons of a length sufficient to cover the CDR3 and to identify V and J genes. The amplicons were sequenced on an Illumina platform via the commercial immunoSEQ service. Primer bias and sequencing errors were corrected as previously described, and TCRAD and TCRB were defined on the basis of the IMGT database. Repertoires were analysed with immunoSEQ Analyzer 3.0 and VDJTools, covering basic statistics, V/J segment usage, diversity estimates, rarefaction and pairwise overlap. Diversity was estimated using the Chao1, ChaoE, Efron-Thisted, Shannon and inverse Simpson indices, and was also estimated on datasets down-sampled to the size of the smallest sample. Repertoire overlap was determined by strict matching of CDR3 nucleotide sequence, V gene and J gene, and Jaccard-based multidimensional scaling clustering was applied. On average, roughly 800,000 unique TCRB clonotypes were obtained from thymus samples, compared with about 84,000 from blood samples.

Sample: thymocytes. In this chain, TRBV15 is recombined with TRBJ1-4; no D gene can be assigned with confidence. The receptor comes from a boy younger than two with a congenital heart defect. Donor details come from another sample of the same person, matched by shared clones. The CDR3 here reads CATSRDKQMKEKLFF. The DNA sequence follows: TGTGCCACCAGCAGAGATAAACAGATGAAGGAAAAACTGTTTTTT.